The 10 T cell receptor beta chains in this list originate from one sample, sequenced in a study of Graves' ophthalmopathy and Graves' hyperthyroidism. Amplifying from RNA transcripts, the study obtained TCR beta CDR3 regions. Second-round multiplex PCR followed a first-round RT-PCR using HTBI primers. TCRdb re-derived calls from the multiplex PCR reads in MiXCR, one entry per CDR3 protein. The sample lists almost 750,000 distinct CDR3 sequences; approximately 40% were seen once. Material: peripheral blood. Receptors originate from an adult man with Graves' ophthalmopathy.

This clonotype appeared many times. The rearrangement links TRBV12-3 or TRBV12-4 to TRBJ1-1; D ambiguous. V dropped 2 bases and J dropped 8 bases, with 6 bases sitting between them. This CDR3 has 11 residues. CDR3 bases: TGTGCCAGCAGTTTATACAGCGAAGCTTTCTTT. Its translation is CASSLYSEAFF.

Concerning this clonotype itself: This may arise from a read error, as a much more abundant clone is one base away. This chain connects TRBV2 to TRBJ1-3; tentative D call: TRBD1 (6 bases). In germline, CDR1 is SNHLY, CDR2 FYNNEI. The CDR3 is made up of 15 amino acids. V shed 4 bases and J shed 2 bases, with 12 bases lying between them. The CDR3 loop is CASSGRTGPGNTIYF. The CDR3 nucleotides read TGTGCCAGCAGTGGTCGTACAGGGCCTGGAAACACCATATATTTT.

This clonotype showed up many times. The V and J genes are TRBV7-8 and TRBJ2-5, with 8 bases fitting TRBD2. Unmatched junction bases numbered 9, after V lost 4 bases and J lost 5 bases. The CDR3 totals 15 residues. Looked up from germline, CDR1 is SGHVS and CDR2 is FQNEAQ. The CDR3 here is CASSSGRGGGETQYF. In DNA form, the CDR3 reads TGTGCCAGCAGCTCCGGGAGGGGGGGCGGTGAGACCCAGTACTTC.

This clonotype has more than one count but fewer than ten. The CDR3 here is CAISESGSDTQYF. CDR3 DNA sequence: TGTGCCATCAGTGAGTCGGGATCGGATACGCAGTATTTT. The rearrangement uses TRBV10-3 and TRBJ2-3; no definite D call. Trimming removed 0 bases at V and 6 bases at J, with 7 bases between. The germline V gene encodes CDR1 ENHRY and CDR2 SYGVKD. The CDR3 runs 13 residues.

Comment on this clonotype: Just one base apart from a much larger clone, this may be a read error. The chain carries TRBV7-9 and TRBJ1-2, with unresolved D. The CDR3 has 12 amino acids. V was shortened by 0 bases and J by 7 bases, with 6 bases between the two germline ends. Germline V CDR1 and CDR2: SEHNR, FQNEAQ (reference sequence). DNA for the CDR3: TGTGCCAGCAGCTTAGCGGAAAGTGGCTACACCTTC. This encodes CASSLAESGYTF.

This clonotype was counted between two and nine times. This chain connects TRBV25-1 to TRBJ2-6; D is unresolved. Germline loops: CDR1 MGHDK, CDR2 SYGVNS. The CDR3 is made up of 17 amino acids. Deletions cut 2 bases from V and 0 bases from J, with 11 bases between. The CDR3 DNA is TGTGCCAGCAGTGAAGGTGGCAGAGGCTCTGGGGCCAACGTCCTGACTTTC. It yields the protein CASSEGGRGSGANVLTF.

The chain recombines TRBV2 with TRBJ1-6, with D maybe TRBD1 (5 bases). Germline V lookup: CDR1 SNHLY, CDR2 FYNNEI. V lost 4 bases to trimming and J lost 9 bases, with 13 bases between them. This CDR3 is built from 14 residues. CDR3 coding DNA: TGTGCCAGCAGTGGTGGGGCGAGCAGTTCACCCCTCCACTTT. It encodes CASSGGASSSPLHF. Full variable domain (rest looked up from reference TRBV2 and TRBJ1-6): EPEVTQTPSHQVTQMGQEVILRCVPISNHLYFYWYRQILGQKVEFLVSFYNNEISEKSEIFDDQFSVERPDGSNFTLKIRSTKLEDSAMYFCASSGGASSSPLHFGNGTRLTVT.

This clonotype was seen at least ten times. The chain couples TRBV19 to TRBJ2-5, with a possible D match to TRBD1 (6 bases). The CDR3 has 15 residues. Germline loops: CDR1 LNHDA, CDR2 SQIVND (reference sequence). The V gene lost 6 bases and the J gene lost 5 bases, with 19 bases spanning the gap. The CDR3 nucleotides read TGTGCCAGTAGCACGGGACACGCCACGCGGGAGACCCAGTACTTC. Residues: CASSTGHATRETQYF.

This clonotype was found a few times. It is unclear where the CDR3 begins or ends on the DNA, so no DNA is shown, and the CDR3 is as TCRdb lists it. V and J are TRBV20-1 and TRBJ1-1; TRBD1 reflects the table's D call only, with no check against the DNA. The length of the CDR3 is 15 amino acids, counting both ends. CDR1 is DFQATT, CDR2 SNEGSKA, per germline (reference sequence). CDR3 amino acids: CSASLRDTFGYEAFF.

This rearrangement joins TRBV25-1 to TRBJ1-4; no clear D gene. The CDR3 has 14 amino acids. Germline V gene sequence: CDR1 MGHDK, CDR2 SYGVNS. The germline V and J ends were trimmed by 7 bases and 4 bases, with 13 bases remaining between them. The CDR3 nucleotides are TGTGCCAGCATCTCGGACGGATATAATGAAAAACTGTTTTTT. It translates to CASISDGYNEKLFF.